This T cell receptor beta chain was recorded in a study of blood T cell repertoires in COVID-19. As for this clone: The junction shows a germline mismatch at one end, possibly a read error.

The CDR3 has 14 amino acids. Germline CDR1 and CDR2: ENHRY and SYGVKD. Sequencing was performed with immunoSEQ multiplex PCR; in TCRdb, only in-frame clones are kept and a portion is missing. This table holds tens of thousands of clones, approximately 91% found once. The source of this sequence is a woman of 80 years or more with acute or convalescent COVID-19. The genes are TRBV10-3 and TRBJ2-1; 9 bases match TRBD1. Specimen: peripheral blood. The DNA of the CDR3 is TGTGCCATCAATGAGGGACAGGGATACAATGAGCAGTTCTTC. This gives the protein CAINEGQGYNEQFF.